The clone carrying this TCR beta chain was seen many times. Its specificity is not known. The sample is drawn from a study of glioma-infiltrating T cells. Whole-study results and caveats: CDR3 overlap between tissue and blood was very small.

Looked up from germline, CDR1 is MDHEN and CDR2 is SYDVKM. V shed 6 bases and J shed 8 bases, with 13 bases lying between them. The CDR3 has 12 residues. Using RNA template, CDR3s of TCR alpha and beta were amplified with iRepertoire arm-PCR. TCRdb reanalysed the multiplex PCR reads using MiXCR and keeps one entry per CDR3 protein. The table includes fewer than 200,000 distinct CDR3 sequences, approximately 40% detected once. The rearrangement links TRBV28 to TRBJ1-1; D call uncertain. The TCR comes from a human donor with low-grade glioma or glioblastoma, undergoing nonglioma brain surgery, or in good health (not recorded which). The sample taken for sequencing was glioma tissue, nonneoplastic brain tissue, or PBMCs (not recorded which). CDR3 protein: CASSANVPEAFF. DNA for the CDR3: TGTGCCAGCAGCGCTAATGTACCCGAAGCTTTCTTT.